The 7 T cell receptor beta chains reported below all come from one sample, sequenced in a study of post-analysis software for immune sequencing data. Points from the study as a whole: Patients had higher frequencies than controls of four to six TRBV segments, including TRBV5-6, TRBV5-1 and TRBV20-1.

cDNA libraries for TCR beta contained unique molecular identifiers. TCRdb re-called the PCR reads with MiXCR, one entry per CDR3 protein. Of 550,000 to 700,000 distinct CDR3 sequences in the sample, roughly 40% were seen once. The antigens for these receptors are not known. The sample consisted of blood. The receptors here all came from a girl aged 10 to 17 with multiple sclerosis.

V is TRBV20-1 and J is TRBJ1-1, with 9 bases aligning to TRBD1. In germline, CDR1 is DFQATT, CDR2 SNEGSKA (reference sequence). The junction had 4 bases not matched to a gene; V was cut back by 1 base and J by 4 bases. The CDR3 has 14 amino acids. CDR3 DNA sequence: TGCAGTGCTAGAGGGGGGACAGGGCCCACTGAAGCTTTCTTT. Translation: CSARGGTGPTEAFF.

The chain employs TRBV20-1 and TRBJ2-3; 9 bases match TRBD2. CDR3 length equals 16 residues. Per the germline V gene, CDR1 is DFQATT and CDR2 is SNEGSKA (reference sequence). With 3 bases clipped from V and 1 base from J, the junction kept 8 bases outside the gene matches. The CDR3 DNA follows: TGCAGTGCTAGCAGCGTGGAGCGGGGGGGCACAGATACGCAGTATTTT. Translating it yields CSASSVERGGTDTQYF.

The rearrangement links TRBV7-9 to TRBJ2-3, with TRBD1 matching 7 bases. Per the germline V gene, CDR1 is SEHNR and CDR2 is FQNEAQ (reference sequence). The V gene end was trimmed by 2 bases and the J gene end by 6 bases; junction bases not matched to a gene: 5. CDR3 size: 14 residues. The CDR3 protein is CASSLLTGVDTQYF. The CDR3 DNA reads TGTGCCAGCAGCTTACTTACAGGGGTTGATACGCAGTATTTT.

The chain uses TRBV4-1 and TRBJ1-4, with a tentative D call TRBD1 (5 bases). The V and J ends lost 5 bases and 14 bases respectively, with 18 bases between them. CDR3 length equals 13 residues. Germline V gene data show CDR1 as MGHRA and CDR2 as YSYEKL. CDR3 loop: CASSYRPGLSLFF. The CDR3 coding sequence is TGCGCCAGCAGCTACAGGCCCGGTTTATCGCTGTTTTTT.

The chain's CDR3 is CSARAPRGGRNTEAFF. The CDR3 DNA sequence: TGCAGTGCTAGAGCCCCCCGTGGAGGGAGAAACACTGAAGCTTTCTTT. The rearrangement links TRBV20-1 to TRBJ1-1, with D uncertain. Per germline, CDR1 DFQATT and CDR2 SNEGSKA (reference sequence). The V end lost 1 base, the J end lost 2 bases, and 17 bases lay between the germline ends. The CDR3 contains 16 residues.

This clonotype was seen a few times. The V and J genes are TRBV20-1 and TRBJ2-1; 14 bases align to TRBD2. The CDR3 length is 14 residues. Trimming at V came to 6 bases and at J to 8 bases, leaving 6 bases not matched to a gene. Germline lookup yields CDR1 DFQATT and CDR2 SNEGSKA (reference sequence). The CDR3 protein is CSASGLAGGYEQFF. The CDR3 DNA sequence: TGCAGTGCATCCGGACTAGCGGGGGGCTATGAGCAGTTCTTC.

The chain has TRBV10-3 and TRBJ1-1; D not resolved. The V and J ends lost 3 bases and 5 bases respectively, with 13 bases between them. The germline V gene has CDR1 ENHRY and CDR2 SYGVKD. The CDR3 extends over 14 amino acids. The CDR3 protein is CAISDVRAGTEAFF. The CDR3, as DNA: TGTGCCATCAGTGATGTCCGGGCTGGAACTGAAGCTTTCTTT.